The clone carrying this T cell receptor (beta chain) was recorded many times. This sample stems from a study of identical twins. TCRdb ran MiXCR on the 5' RACE reads and lists one entry per CDR3 protein. This sample has 550,000 to 700,000 distinct CDR3 sequences, with around 21% found just once. CDR1 and CDR2 from the germline V gene are DFQATT and SNEGSKA (reference sequence). V lost 5 bases and J lost 4, with 17 bases in between. This CDR3 is 14 amino acids long. Separately, the same data were catalogued under a study of T cells expressing NK-cell markers. That work states: NKG2C+ dominant clonotype frequencies in a handful of donors were about 1.0-8% of CD8+ T cells.

This rearrangement joins TRBV20-1 to TRBJ1-1; the D gene is possibly TRBD1 (5 bases). Sequenced material: PBMCs. The receptor's source is a woman aged 18-30 years in good health. The chain's CDR3 is CSAQAGTKSTEAFF. CDR3 nucleotide sequence: TGCAGTGCTCAGGCCGGGACTAAAAGCACTGAAGCTTTCTTT.